Listed below are T cell receptor beta chains from one sample, sequenced in a study of T-cell memory formation after mild COVID-19. TCRdb used MiXCR to reprocess the 5' RACE reads, holding one entry per CDR3 protein. This sample has approximately 480,000 distinct CDR3 sequences, with approximately 18% found just once. Sequencing input: PBMCs or a T cell subset sorted from them (not recorded which). All receptors come from an adult woman who had mild COVID-19 (a few samples of this study predate the infection). Cell type and time point are not known. The CDR3 runs from the conserved cysteine through the conserved F or W. The D gene is left open where the match is weak. Size values are once, few and many counts, or a class for expanded clones, and some rows have none.

TRBD2,few,TRBV5-4,TRBJ2-1,CASSVSGGLWNEQFF,TGTGCCAGCAGCGTTAGCGGGGGGCTTTGGAATGAGCAGTTCTTC
TRBD1,-,TRBV2,TRBJ2-5,CASSRTGGAHALRAQYF,TGTGCCAGCAGCCGGACAGGGGGCGCCCACGCCTTGAGGGCCCAGTACTTC
-,few,TRBV6-5,TRBJ1-1,CASSYSETSLAFF,TGTGCCAGCAGTTACTCTGAGACGTCGTTAGCTTTCTTT
TRBD1,-,TRBV3-1,TRBJ1-2,CASSRTGDIGSYTF,TGTGCCAGCTCACGGACAGGGGACATCGGTAGCTACACCTTC
-,-,TRBV7-9,TRBJ2-3,CASSPGITDTDTQYF,TGTGCCAGCAGTCCCGGGATTACGGACACAGATACGCAGTATTTT
-,-,TRBV5-6,TRBJ2-7,CASSPNPAVAYEQYF,TGTGCCAGCAGCCCCAATCCAGCGGTCGCCTACGAGCAGTACTTC
TRBD1,few,TRBV20-1,TRBJ1-1,CSARTRDRDVLTEAFF,TGCAGTGCTAGAACCCGGGACAGGGATGTTCTCACTGAAGCTTTCTTT
-,few,TRBV12-3/TRBV12-4,TRBJ1-1,CASSLTQGRTEAFF,TGTGCCAGCAGTTTAACCCAGGGTAGAACTGAAGCTTTCTTT
-,few,TRBV18,TRBJ1-2,CASSPRPGRDRGYTF,TGTGCCAGCTCACCACGGCCGGGGCGCGATAGAGGCTACACCTTC
-,few,TRBV7-9,TRBJ2-1,CASSLSHEQFF,TGTGCCAGCAGCTTATCACACGAGCAGTTCTTC
TRBD2,-,TRBV5-1,TRBJ2-3,CASSLGGGPPDTQYF,TGCGCCAGCAGCCTCGGCGGGGGTCCGCCAGATACGCAGTATTTT
TRBD2,few,TRBV5-1,TRBJ2-1,CASSLYVSGRGSYNEQFF,TGCGCCAGCAGCTTGTACGTAAGCGGGAGGGGTTCCTACAATGAGCAGTTCTTC
-,-,TRBV25-1,TRBJ2-7,CASGRSEQYF,TGTGCCAGCGGCAGGTCCGAGCAGTACTTC
TRBD2,many,TRBV5-6,TRBJ2-7,CASSSGTSGSFSYEQYF,TGTGCCAGCAGTTCCGGGACTAGCGGGAGTTTCTCCTACGAGCAGTACTTC
-,few,TRBV27,TRBJ2-1,CASTPAAGRGEQFF,TGTGCCAGCACCCCCGCCGCGGGCCGGGGTGAGCAGTTCTTC
-,once,TRBV10-3,TRBJ2-7,CAISDFRGEQYF,TGTGCCATCAGTGACTTCCGGGGCGAGCAGTACTTC
TRBD1,few,TRBV4-1,TRBJ2-7,CASSRPNGTGRDEQYF,TGCGCCAGCAGCCGACCTAATGGGACAGGTCGCGACGAGCAGTACTTC
-,-,TRBV27,TRBJ2-2,CASSFFVGNTGELFF,TGTGCCAGCAGCTTCTTTGTCGGGAACACCGGGGAGCTGTTTTTT
-,few,TRBV15,TRBJ1-4,CATSRTGGNEKLFF,TGTGCCACCAGCAGAACGGGTGGGAATGAAAAACTGTTTTTT
-,many,TRBV7-9,TRBJ2-1,CASSLPGGSRRLF,TGTGCCAGCAGCTTGCCCGGAGGGTCCCGTAGGCTCTTC
-,-,TRBV3-1,TRBJ1-4,CASSPQVLYEKLFF,TGTGCCAGCAGCCCGCAGGTCTTGTATGAAAAACTGTTTTTT
-,-,TRBV28,TRBJ2-7,CASSRPGQTYEQYF,TGTGCCAGCAGTCGACCGGGACAAACCTACGAGCAGTACTTC
-,few,TRBV7-3,TRBJ2-3,CASSTSPSDTQYF,TGTGCCAGCAGCACAAGCCCCTCAGATACGCAGTATTTT
-,-,TRBV4-1,TRBJ1-2,CASSQGGLTHYGYTF,TGCGCCAGCAGCCAAGGGGGGTTAACCCACTATGGCTACACCTTC
-,many,TRBV6-6,TRBJ2-4,CASSYEAKNIQYF,TGTGCCAGCAGTTACGAAGCCAAAAACATTCAGTACTTC
-,-,TRBV5-6,TRBJ2-1,CASSPLGRDEQFF,TGTGCCAGCAGCCCCTTGGGGAGAGATGAGCAGTTCTTC
-,-,TRBV27,TRBJ2-5,CASSLRALGETQYF,TGTGCCAGCAGTTTACGTGCCCTGGGGGAGACCCAGTACTTC
-,-,TRBV6-5,TRBJ2-5,CASTRGEQETQYF,TGTGCCAGCACCCGAGGGGAGCAAGAGACCCAGTACTTC
-,few,TRBV5-1,TRBJ2-3,CASSLGAEDTQYF,TGCGCCAGCAGCTTGGGAGCGGAAGATACGCAGTATTTT
-,-,TRBV24-1,TRBJ2-5,CATSDFVGETQYF,TGTGCCACCAGTGATTTTGTTGGGGAGACCCAGTACTTC
-,-,TRBV5-1,TRBJ2-6,CASRDGGGSGANVLTF,TGCGCCAGCCGGGACGGAGGGGGCTCTGGGGCCAACGTCCTGACTTTC
TRBD1,-,TRBV29-1,TRBJ2-7,CSGSQGAAYEQYF,TGCAGCGGATCCCAGGGGGCGGCCTACGAGCAGTACTTC
-,-,TRBV7-9,TRBJ1-2,CASSLEQANGYTF,TGTGCCAGCAGCTTAGAGCAGGCAAATGGCTACACCTTC
-,-,TRBV15,TRBJ2-2,CATSRGGGNTGELFF,TGTGCCACCAGCAGAGGAGGTGGCAACACCGGGGAGCTGTTTTTT
-,few,TRBV14,TRBJ2-5,CASSQPPSLYLYF,TGTGCCAGCAGCCAACCTCCAAGCCTCTACCTTTACTTC
TRBD2,-,TRBV15,TRBJ2-3,CATSRDQAMRGRKPTDTQYF,TGTGCCACCAGCAGAGATCAGGCCATGCGCGGGAGGAAACCCACAGATACGCAGTATTTT
TRBD2,few,TRBV7-3,TRBJ2-1,CASSSLAGGGYNEQFF,TGTGCCAGCAGCTCCCTAGCGGGAGGGGGTTACAATGAGCAGTTCTTC
TRBD2,-,TRBV5-1,TRBJ2-1,CASSSGLAGTYNEQFF,TGCGCCAGCAGCTCGGGACTAGCGGGGACCTACAATGAGCAGTTCTTC
-,few,TRBV4-1,TRBJ2-7,CASSPILGTYEQYF,TGCGCCAGCAGCCCGATCCTAGGAACCTACGAGCAGTACTTC
-,-,TRBV18,TRBJ2-1,CASSPPRRGLFSYNEQFF,TGTGCCAGCTCACCACCCAGACGGGGCCTCTTCTCCTACAATGAGCAGTTCTTC
TRBD1,few,TRBV4-2,TRBJ1-1,CASSQTQGGFRGTEAFF,TGTGCCAGCAGCCAAACACAGGGGGGTTTCCGTGGCACTGAAGCTTTCTTT
-,-,TRBV15,TRBJ2-1,CATQADNEQFF,TGTGCCACCCAGGCCGACAATGAGCAGTTCTTC
-,few,TRBV7-2,TRBJ1-1,CASSLGPGAREAFF,TGTGCCAGCAGCCTAGGACCGGGTGCCCGAGAAGCTTTCTTT
-,-,TRBV29-1,TRBJ2-7,CSVDQGRYEQYF,TGCAGCGTTGACCAGGGGCGCTACGAGCAGTACTTC
TRBD2,-,TRBV5-1,TRBJ2-3,CASNVGGPWDTQYF,TGCGCCAGCAATGTGGGAGGGCCGTGGGATACGCAGTATTTT
-,-,TRBV7-6,TRBJ2-2,CASSLGTVNTGELFF,TGTGCCAGCAGCTTAGGGACGGTGAACACCGGGGAGCTGTTTTTT